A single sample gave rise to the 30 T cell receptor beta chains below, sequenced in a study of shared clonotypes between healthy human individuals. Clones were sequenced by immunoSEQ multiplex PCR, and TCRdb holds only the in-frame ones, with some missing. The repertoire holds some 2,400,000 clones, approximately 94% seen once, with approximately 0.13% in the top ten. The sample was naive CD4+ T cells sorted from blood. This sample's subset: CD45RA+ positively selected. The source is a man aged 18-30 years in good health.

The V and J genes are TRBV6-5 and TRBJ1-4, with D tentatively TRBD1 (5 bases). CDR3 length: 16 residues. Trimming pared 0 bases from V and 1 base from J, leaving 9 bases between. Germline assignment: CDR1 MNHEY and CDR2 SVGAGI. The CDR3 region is CASSYSGARTNEKLFF. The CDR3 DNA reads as TGTGCCAGCAGTTACTCTGGGGCCAGAACTAATGAAAAACTGTTTTTT.

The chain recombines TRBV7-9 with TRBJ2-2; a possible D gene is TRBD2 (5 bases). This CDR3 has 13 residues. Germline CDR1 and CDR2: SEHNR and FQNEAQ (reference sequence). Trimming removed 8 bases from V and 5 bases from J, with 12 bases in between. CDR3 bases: TGTGCCAGCCAATTCGGGGAAACCGGGGAGCTGTTTTTT. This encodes CASQFGETGELFF.

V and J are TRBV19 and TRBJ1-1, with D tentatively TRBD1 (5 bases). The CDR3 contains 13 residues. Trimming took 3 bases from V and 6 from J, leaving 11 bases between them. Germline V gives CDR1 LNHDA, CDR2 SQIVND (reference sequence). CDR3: CASSIARESEAFF. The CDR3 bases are TGTGCCAGTAGTATCGCCAGGGAATCTGAAGCTTTCTTT.

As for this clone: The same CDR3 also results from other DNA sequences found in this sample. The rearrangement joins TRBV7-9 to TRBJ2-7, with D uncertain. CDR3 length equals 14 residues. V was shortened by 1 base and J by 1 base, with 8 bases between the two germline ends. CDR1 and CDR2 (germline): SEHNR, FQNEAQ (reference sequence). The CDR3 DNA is TGTGCCAGCAGCTTAGGAGCGCAGTCCTACGAGCAGTACTTC. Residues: CASSLGAQSYEQYF.

Here the CDR3 reads CASSSSDQQFF. The CDR3 coding sequence is TGTGCCAGCAGCTCGTCCGACCAGCAGTTCTTC. The chain joins TRBV7-9 to TRBJ2-1, with unresolved D. V lost 4 bases to trimming and J lost 11 bases, with 9 bases between them. Germline values: CDR1 SEHNR, CDR2 FQNEAQ (reference sequence). The CDR3 totals 11 residues.

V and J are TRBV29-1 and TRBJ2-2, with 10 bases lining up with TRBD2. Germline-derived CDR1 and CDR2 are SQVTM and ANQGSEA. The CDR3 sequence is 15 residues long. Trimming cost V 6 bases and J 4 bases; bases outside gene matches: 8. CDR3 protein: CSVSASGSGTGELFF. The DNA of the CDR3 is TGCAGCGTCTCCGCTAGCGGGAGTGGCACCGGGGAGCTGTTTTTT.

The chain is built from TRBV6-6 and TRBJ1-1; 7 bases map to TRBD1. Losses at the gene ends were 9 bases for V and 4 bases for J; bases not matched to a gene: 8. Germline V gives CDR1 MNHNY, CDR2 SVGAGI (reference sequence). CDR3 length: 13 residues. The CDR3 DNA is TGTGCCAGTTCACAGGGGCGAAGCACTGAAGCTTTCTTT. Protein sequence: CASSQGRSTEAFF.

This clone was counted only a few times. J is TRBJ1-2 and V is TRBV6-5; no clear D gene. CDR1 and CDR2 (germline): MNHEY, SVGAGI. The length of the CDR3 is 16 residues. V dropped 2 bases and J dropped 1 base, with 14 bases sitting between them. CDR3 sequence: CASSYGGRTSNYGYTF. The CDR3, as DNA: TGTGCCAGCAGTTACGGTGGCAGGACGAGTAACTATGGCTACACCTTC.

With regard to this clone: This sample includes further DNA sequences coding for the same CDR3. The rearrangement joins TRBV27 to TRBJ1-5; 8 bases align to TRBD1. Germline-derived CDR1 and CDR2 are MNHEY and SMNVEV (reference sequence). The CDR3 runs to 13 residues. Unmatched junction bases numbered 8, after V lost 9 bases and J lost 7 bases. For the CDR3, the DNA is TGTGCCAGTCGGGGGACAGGCGGACAGCCCCAGCATTTT. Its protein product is CASRGTGGQPQHF.

CDR3 coding DNA: TGCGCCAGCAGCCACCGTCCGGGACAGGGCACGACCAATGAGCAGTTCTTC. This codes for CASSHRPGQGTTNEQFF. This chain links TRBV4-1 with TRBJ2-1; 9 nucleotides line up with TRBD1. Germline CDR1 and CDR2: MGHRA and YSYEKL. CDR3 length equals 17 residues. V dropped 3 bases and J dropped 6; count of bases not matched to a gene: 12.

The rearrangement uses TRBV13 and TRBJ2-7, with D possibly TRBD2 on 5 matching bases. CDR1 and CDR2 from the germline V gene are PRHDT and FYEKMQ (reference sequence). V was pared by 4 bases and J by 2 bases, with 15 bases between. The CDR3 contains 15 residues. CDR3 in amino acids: CASSSYSGMTYEQYF. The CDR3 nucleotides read TGTGCCAGCAGCTCTTATTCGGGAATGACCTACGAGCAGTACTTC.

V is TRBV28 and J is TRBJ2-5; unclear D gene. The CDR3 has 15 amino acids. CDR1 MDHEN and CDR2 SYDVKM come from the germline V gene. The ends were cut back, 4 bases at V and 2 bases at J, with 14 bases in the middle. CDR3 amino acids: CASSYTPPRQETQYF. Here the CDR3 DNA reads TGTGCCAGCAGTTATACGCCTCCGCGGCAAGAGACCCAGTACTTC.

CDR3 sequence (DNA): TGTGCCAGCAGCTTAGCCCAAACAGCGACCCATGGCTACACCTTC. Its translation: CASSLAQTATHGYTF. This sequence joins TRBV7-2 and TRBJ1-2, with D unresolved. Trimming left V 0 bases short and J 6 bases short, with 14 bases between. Germline lookup yields CDR1 SGHTA and CDR2 FQGNSA. This CDR3 has 15 residues.

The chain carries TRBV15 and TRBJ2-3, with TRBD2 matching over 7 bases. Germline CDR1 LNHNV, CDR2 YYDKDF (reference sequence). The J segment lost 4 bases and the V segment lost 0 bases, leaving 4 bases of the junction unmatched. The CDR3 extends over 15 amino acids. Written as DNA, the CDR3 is TGTGCCACCAGCAGAGATCCTAGCGGTGCAGATACGCAGTATTTT. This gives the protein CATSRDPSGADTQYF. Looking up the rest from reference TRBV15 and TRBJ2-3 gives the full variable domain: DAMVIQNPRYQVTQFGKPVTLSCSQTLNHNVMYWYQQKSSQAPKLLFHYYDKDFNNEADTPDNFQSRRPNTSFCFLDIRSPGLGDTAMYLCATSRDPSGADTQYFGPGTRLTVL.

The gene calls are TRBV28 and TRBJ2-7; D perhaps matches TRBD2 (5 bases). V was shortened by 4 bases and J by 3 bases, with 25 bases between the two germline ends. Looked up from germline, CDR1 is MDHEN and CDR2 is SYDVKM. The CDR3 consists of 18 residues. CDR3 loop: CASSSPTGKGRSFYEQYF. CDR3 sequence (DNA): TGTGCCAGCAGTTCGCCGACGGGAAAGGGCCGAAGCTTCTACGAGCAGTACTTC.

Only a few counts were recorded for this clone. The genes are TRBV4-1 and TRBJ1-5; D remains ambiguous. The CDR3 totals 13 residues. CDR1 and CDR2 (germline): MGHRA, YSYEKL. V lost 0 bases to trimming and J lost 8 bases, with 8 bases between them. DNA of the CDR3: TGCGCCAGCAGCCAAGATTGGGATGAGCCCCAGCATTTT. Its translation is CASSQDWDEPQHF.

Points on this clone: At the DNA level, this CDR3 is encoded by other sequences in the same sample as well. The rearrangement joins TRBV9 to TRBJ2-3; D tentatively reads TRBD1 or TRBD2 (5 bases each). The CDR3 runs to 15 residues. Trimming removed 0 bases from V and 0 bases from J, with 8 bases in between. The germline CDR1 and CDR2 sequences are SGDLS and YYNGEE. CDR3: CASSVGGRSTDTQYF. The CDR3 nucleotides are TGTGCCAGCAGCGTAGGGGGACGCAGCACAGATACGCAGTATTTT.

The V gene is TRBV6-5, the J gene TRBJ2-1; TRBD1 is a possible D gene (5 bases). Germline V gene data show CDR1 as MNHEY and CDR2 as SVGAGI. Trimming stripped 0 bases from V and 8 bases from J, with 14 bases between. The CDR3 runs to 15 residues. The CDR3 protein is CASSYSAGQGYEQFF. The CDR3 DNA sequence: TGTGCCAGCAGTTACTCGGCAGGGCAGGGCTATGAGCAGTTCTTC.

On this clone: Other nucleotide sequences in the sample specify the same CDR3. For the CDR3, the DNA is TGTGCCAGCAGCGTCGACCTTAGCACAGATACGCAGTATTTT. Protein product: CASSVDLSTDTQYF. The rearrangement joins TRBV9 to TRBJ2-3; D not resolved. The CDR3 sequence is 14 residues long. V lost 2 bases to trimming and J lost 0 bases, with 7 bases between them. CDR1 is SGDLS, CDR2 YYNGEE, per germline.

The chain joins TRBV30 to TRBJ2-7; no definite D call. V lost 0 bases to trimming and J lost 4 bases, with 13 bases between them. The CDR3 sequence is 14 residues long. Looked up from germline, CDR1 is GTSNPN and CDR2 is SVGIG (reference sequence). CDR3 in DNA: TGTGCCTGGAGTGTACCACCGCCGCTGTACGAGCAGTACTTC. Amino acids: CAWSVPPPLYEQYF.

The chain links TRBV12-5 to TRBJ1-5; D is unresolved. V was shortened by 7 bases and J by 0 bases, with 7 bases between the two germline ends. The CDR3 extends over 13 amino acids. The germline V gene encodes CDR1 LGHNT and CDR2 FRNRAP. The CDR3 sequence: CASARDSNQPQHF. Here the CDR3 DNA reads TGTGCTAGTGCGAGGGATAGCAATCAGCCCCAGCATTTT. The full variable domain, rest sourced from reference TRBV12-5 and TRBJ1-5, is DARVTQTPRHKVTEMGQEVTMRCQPILGHNTVFWYRQTMMQGLELLAYFRNRAPLDDSGMPKDRFSAEMPDATLATLKIQPSEPRDSAVYFCASARDSNQPQHFGDGTRLSIL.

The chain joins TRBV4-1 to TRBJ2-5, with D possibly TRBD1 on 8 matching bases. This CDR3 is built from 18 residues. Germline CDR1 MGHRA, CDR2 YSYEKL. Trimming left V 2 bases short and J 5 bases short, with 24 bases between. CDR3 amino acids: CASSQLIRTGLAEETQYF. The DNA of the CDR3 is TGCGCCAGCAGCCAACTCATCCGGACAGGGCTAGCGGAGGAGACCCAGTACTTC.

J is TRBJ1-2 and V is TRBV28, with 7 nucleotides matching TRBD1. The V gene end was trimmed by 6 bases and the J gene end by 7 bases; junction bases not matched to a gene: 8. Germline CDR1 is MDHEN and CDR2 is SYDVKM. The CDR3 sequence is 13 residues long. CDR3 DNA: TGTGCCAGCAGGGCTGACAGGGTCTCTGGCTACACCTTC. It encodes CASRADRVSGYTF.

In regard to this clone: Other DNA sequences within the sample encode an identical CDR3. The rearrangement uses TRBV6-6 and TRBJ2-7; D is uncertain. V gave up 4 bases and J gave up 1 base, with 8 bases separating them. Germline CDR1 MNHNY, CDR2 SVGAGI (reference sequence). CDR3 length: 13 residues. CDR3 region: CASSSGRSYEQYF. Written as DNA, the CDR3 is TGTGCCAGCAGTTCGGGCAGGTCCTACGAGCAGTACTTC.

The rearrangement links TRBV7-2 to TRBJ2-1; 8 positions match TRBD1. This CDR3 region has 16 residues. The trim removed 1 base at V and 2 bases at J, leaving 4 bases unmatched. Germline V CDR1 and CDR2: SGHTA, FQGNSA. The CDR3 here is CASSLGTGPAYNEQFF. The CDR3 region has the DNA TGTGCCAGCAGCTTAGGGACAGGGCCAGCCTACAATGAGCAGTTCTTC.

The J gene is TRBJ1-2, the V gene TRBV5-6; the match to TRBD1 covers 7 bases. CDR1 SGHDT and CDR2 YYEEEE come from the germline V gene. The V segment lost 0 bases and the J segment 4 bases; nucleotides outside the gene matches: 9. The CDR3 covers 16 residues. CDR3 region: CASSLAVDRVIYGYTF. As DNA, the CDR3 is TGTGCCAGCAGCTTGGCCGTTGACAGGGTAATCTATGGCTACACCTTC.

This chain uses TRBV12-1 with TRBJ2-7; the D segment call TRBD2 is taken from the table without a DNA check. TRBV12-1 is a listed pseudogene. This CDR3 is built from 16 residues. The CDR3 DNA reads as TGTGCCAGCAGCATCCCAAGTAGCGGGACCTCCTACGAGCAGTACTTC. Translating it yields CASSIPSSGTSYEQYF.

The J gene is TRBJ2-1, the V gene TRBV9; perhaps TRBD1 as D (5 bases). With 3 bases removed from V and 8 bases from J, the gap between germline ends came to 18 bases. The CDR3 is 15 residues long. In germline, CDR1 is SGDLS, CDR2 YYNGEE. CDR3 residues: CASSGYKSRVDEQFF. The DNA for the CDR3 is TGTGCCAGCAGCGGGTACAAGAGCAGGGTCGATGAGCAGTTCTTC. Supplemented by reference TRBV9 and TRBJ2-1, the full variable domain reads DSGVTQTPKHLITATGQRVTLRCSPRSGDLSVYWYQQSLDQGLQFLIQYYNGEERAKGNILERFSAQQFPDLHSELNLSSLELGDSALYFCASSGYKSRVDEQFFGPGTRLTVL.

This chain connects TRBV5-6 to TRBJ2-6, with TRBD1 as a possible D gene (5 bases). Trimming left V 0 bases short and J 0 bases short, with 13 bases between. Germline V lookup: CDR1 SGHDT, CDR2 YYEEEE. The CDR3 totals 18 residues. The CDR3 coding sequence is TGTGCCAGCAGCTTGGTGGGGCTTGGTAGCTCTGGGGCCAACGTCCTGACTTTC. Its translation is CASSLVGLGSSGANVLTF. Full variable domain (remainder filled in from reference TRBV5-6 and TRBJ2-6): DAGVTQSPTHLIKTRGQQVTLRCSPKSGHDTVSWYQQALGQGPQFIFQYYEEEERQRGNFPDRFSGHQFPNYSSELNVNALLLGDSALYLCASSLVGLGSSGANVLTFGAGSRLTVL.

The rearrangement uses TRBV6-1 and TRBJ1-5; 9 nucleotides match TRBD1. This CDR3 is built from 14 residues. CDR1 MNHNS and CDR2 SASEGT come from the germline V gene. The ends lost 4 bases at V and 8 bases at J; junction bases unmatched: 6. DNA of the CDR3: TGTGCCAGCAGTGTTCTGGACAGGGGTAAGCCCCAGCATTTT. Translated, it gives CASSVLDRGKPQHF.